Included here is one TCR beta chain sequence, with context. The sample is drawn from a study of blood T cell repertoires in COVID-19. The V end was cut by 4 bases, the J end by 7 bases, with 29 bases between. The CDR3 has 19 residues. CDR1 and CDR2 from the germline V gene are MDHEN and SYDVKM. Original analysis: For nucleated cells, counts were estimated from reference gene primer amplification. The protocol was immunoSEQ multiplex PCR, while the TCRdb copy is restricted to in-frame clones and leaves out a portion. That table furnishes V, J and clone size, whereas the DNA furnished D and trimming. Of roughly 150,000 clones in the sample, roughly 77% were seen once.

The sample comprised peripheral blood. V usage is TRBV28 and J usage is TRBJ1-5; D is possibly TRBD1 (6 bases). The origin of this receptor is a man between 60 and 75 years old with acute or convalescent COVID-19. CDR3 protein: CASSYQPGHLLGLKQPQHF. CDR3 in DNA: TGTGCCAGCAGTTATCAACCGGGACACCTGTTAGGGCTTAAACAGCCCCAGCATTTT. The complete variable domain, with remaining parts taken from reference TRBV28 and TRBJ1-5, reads DVKVTQSSRYLVKRTGEKVFLECVQDMDHENMFWYRQDPGLGLRLIYFSYDVKMKEKGDIPEGYSVSREKKERFSLILESASTNQTSMYLCASSYQPGHLLGLKQPQHFGDGTRLSIL.